This passage covers 2 T cell receptor beta chains from one sample sequenced in a study of identical twins. MiXCR, applied by TCRdb to the 5' RACE reads, yields one record per CDR3 protein. Of 450,000 or so distinct CDR3 sequences listed, approximately 15% are singletons. These data also featured in a second study, about yellow fever vaccine responses in identical twins.

Sequencing was performed on CD4+ T cells sorted from blood. These receptors all come from a woman aged 18-35 years in good health.

In its sample, this clonotype was seen a few times. V usage is TRBV14 and J usage is TRBJ2-3; tentatively, D is TRBD2 (5 bases). Germline values: CDR1 SGHDN, CDR2 FVKESK. V was shortened by 0 bases and J by 10 bases, with 11 bases between the two germline ends. CDR3 length equals 13 residues. The CDR3 loop reads CASSQDLVRAQYF. The CDR3 DNA reads TGTGCCAGCAGCCAAGATCTCGTGAGGGCGCAGTATTTT.

This clonotype has at least ten counts. This chain joins TRBV5-8 and TRBJ2-7; tentative D call: TRBD2 (5 bases). CDR1 and CDR2 from the germline V gene are SGHTS and YDEGEE. The CDR3 runs to 16 residues. Trimming took off 0 bases at V and 2 bases at J, with 15 bases between the two ends. CDR3 bases: TGTGCCAGCAGCTTGGTGATCCGGACTTCCACCTACGAGCAGTACTTC. This translates into CASSLVIRTSTYEQYF.